This TCR beta chain came from a study of blood T cell repertoires in COVID-19. Background on the study: The United States, Italy and Spain supplied acute and convalescent COVID-19 samples. PBMCs, B-cell-depleted T cells, or T cells were the source of the cDNA or gDNA that made up the material.

V lost 0 bases, J lost 8 bases, and 14 bases lay in between. The CDR3 has 14 residues. The germline CDR1 and CDR2 sequences are SGHDT and YYEEEE. Authors' processing steps: Nucleated cell counts were estimated from reference gene primer amplification. TCRdb keeps only in-frame clones here, not all; method: immunoSEQ multiplex PCR. V, J and clone size were drawn from that table, and D and trimming were deduced from the DNA. Among roughly 150,000 clones, more than 60% were seen once, and the ten largest hold approximately 2.6%. Material: peripheral blood. This receptor was identified in a man between 65 and 85 years old with acute or convalescent COVID-19. V is TRBV5-6 and J is TRBJ1-2, with unresolved D. The CDR3 bases are TGTGCCAGCAGCTTGGTTGGCGGCGCGGGGGGCTACACCTTC. Translating it yields CASSLVGGAGGYTF.